The rows below give T cell receptor beta chains drawn from one sample of a study of blood T cell repertoires in COVID-19. The method was immunoSEQ multiplex PCR; TCRdb's version includes in-frame clones alone and lacks a portion of them. Of about 200,000 clones detected, approximately 86% appear once; the ten largest clones hold 3.5% to 4%. Sequencing input: PBMCs or T cells enriched from blood (not recorded which). Receptors originate from a woman in her 40s with acute COVID-19. The CDR3 runs from the conserved cysteine through the conserved F or W. The order of the fields is V gene, D gene, J gene, CDR3 DNA, CDR3 protein. A D gene is named only where the DNA matches it firmly.

v_call: TRBV25-1; d_call: TRBD1; j_call: TRBJ2-1; cdr3_nt: TGTGCCAGCAGCCTGGACAGGGTGGTTTATGAGCAGTTCTTC; cdr3_aa: CASSLDRVVYEQFF
v_call: TRBV7-2; d_call: TRBD2; j_call: TRBJ2-7; cdr3_nt: TGTGCCAGCACCACGATAGCGGGAGGGGCCGAGCAGTACTTC; cdr3_aa: CASTTIAGGAEQYF
v_call: TRBV28; d_call: -; j_call: TRBJ1-5; cdr3_nt: TGTGCCAGCAGTCCTACAGGTTATAGCAATCAGCCCCAGCATTTT; cdr3_aa: CASSPTGYSNQPQHF
v_call: TRBV11-2; d_call: -; j_call: TRBJ1-1; cdr3_nt: TGTGCCAGCAGCCCACAGACTACGGTGAACACTGAAGCTTTCTTT; cdr3_aa: CASSPQTTVNTEAFF
v_call: TRBV7-9; d_call: TRBD1; j_call: TRBJ2-5; cdr3_nt: TGTGCCAGCATCCTGGGACAGGGGAGGCGAGAGACCCAGTACTTC; cdr3_aa: CASILGQGRRETQYF
v_call: TRBV4-1; d_call: TRBD1; j_call: TRBJ2-7; cdr3_nt: TGCGCCAGCAGCCCCTCCGGGACAGGGAACGAGCAGTACTTC; cdr3_aa: CASSPSGTGNEQYF
v_call: TRBV28; d_call: -; j_call: TRBJ2-3; cdr3_nt: TGTGCCAGCAGTCCCCTAGCCCCGACCTCCCCCGCAGATACGCAGTATTTT; cdr3_aa: CASSPLAPTSPADTQYF
v_call: TRBV19; d_call: TRBD1; j_call: TRBJ1-5; cdr3_nt: TGTGCCAGTAGTAGTACAGGGGGCGGCAGTCAGCCCCAGCATTTT; cdr3_aa: CASSSTGGGSQPQHF
v_call: TRBV5-8; d_call: TRBD2; j_call: TRBJ2-5; cdr3_nt: TGTGCCAGCAGCTTCTTAGCGGGAGCGGGGGAGACCCAGTACTTC; cdr3_aa: CASSFLAGAGETQYF
v_call: TRBV24-1; d_call: -; j_call: TRBJ2-1; cdr3_nt: TGTGCCACCAGTGAGTCCGGGACACTGAGGAATGAGCAGTTCTTC; cdr3_aa: CATSESGTLRNEQFF
v_call: TRBV3-1/TRBV3-2; d_call: -; j_call: TRBJ2-7; cdr3_nt: TGTGCCAGCAGCCAAGATGGGTTGCGGAGACCGTCCTACGAGCAGTACTTC; cdr3_aa: CASSQDGLRRPSYEQYF
v_call: TRBV5-1; d_call: TRBD2; j_call: TRBJ2-5; cdr3_nt: TGCGCCAGCAGCTGGGGACTAGCGGGAGGTAAAGGGGGTTCAGAGACCCAGTACTTC; cdr3_aa: CASSWGLAGGKGGSETQYF
v_call: TRBV6-6; d_call: -; j_call: TRBJ2-7; cdr3_nt: TGTGCCAGCAGGTCCGGGAGTAGCTACGAGCAGTACTTC; cdr3_aa: CASRSGSSYEQYF
v_call: TRBV3-1/TRBV3-2; d_call: TRBD2; j_call: TRBJ2-7; cdr3_nt: TGTGCCAGCAGCCCTCTAGCGGAAGTTCGCAGCGAGCAGTACTTC; cdr3_aa: CASSPLAEVRSEQYF
v_call: TRBV7-9; d_call: -; j_call: TRBJ1-1; cdr3_nt: TGTGCCAGCAGCCAGTGGGGGGGACGGAAGAACACTGAAGCTTTCTTT; cdr3_aa: CASSQWGGRKNTEAFF
v_call: TRBV7-2; d_call: TRBD1; j_call: TRBJ1-6; cdr3_nt: TGTGCCAGCAGCCTGGACAGGGAGAATTCACCCCTCCACTTT; cdr3_aa: CASSLDRENSPLHF
v_call: TRBV7-9; d_call: TRBD1; j_call: TRBJ2-7; cdr3_nt: TGTGCCAGCAGCACGACGGGACAGGGGGTCGAGCAGTACTTC; cdr3_aa: CASSTTGQGVEQYF
v_call: TRBV27; d_call: -; j_call: TRBJ1-2; cdr3_nt: TGTGCCAGCAGTTCATTGGCCGGGGGAGCTAACTATGGCTACACCTTC; cdr3_aa: CASSSLAGGANYGYTF
v_call: TRBV7-9; d_call: TRBD1; j_call: TRBJ1-3; cdr3_nt: TGTGCCAGCAGCCCGGGACAGCCGAGCTCTGGAAACACCATATATTTT; cdr3_aa: CASSPGQPSSGNTIYF
v_call: TRBV27; d_call: -; j_call: TRBJ1-2; cdr3_nt: TGTGCCAGCAGTTTATTGGCCGGAAGGGGTGGTGGCTACACCTTC; cdr3_aa: CASSLLAGRGGGYTF
v_call: TRBV18; d_call: -; j_call: TRBJ1-1; cdr3_nt: TGTGCCAGCTCACCCCAGGCGTCGAACACTGAAGCTTTCTTT; cdr3_aa: CASSPQASNTEAFF
v_call: TRBV2; d_call: TRBD1; j_call: TRBJ2-5; cdr3_nt: TGTGCCAGCAGTGGGGACAGGGGAGAGACCCAGTACTTC; cdr3_aa: CASSGDRGETQYF
v_call: TRBV19; d_call: -; j_call: TRBJ1-2; cdr3_nt: TGTGCCAGTAGTATCTCAAACAGGGTGCACGGGGATGGCTACACCTTC; cdr3_aa: CASSISNRVHGDGYTF
v_call: TRBV7-2; d_call: TRBD2; j_call: TRBJ2-2; cdr3_nt: TGTGCCAGCAGTCTTCGACTAGCAATAACCGGGGAGCTGTTTTTT; cdr3_aa: CASSLRLAITGELFF
v_call: TRBV19; d_call: TRBD2; j_call: TRBJ2-1; cdr3_nt: TGTGCCAGTAGACTAGCGGGAGGGCCGCATGAGCAGTTCTTC; cdr3_aa: CASRLAGGPHEQFF
v_call: TRBV19; d_call: TRBD2; j_call: TRBJ2-7; cdr3_nt: TGTGCCAGTAGTATAGGGTCGGGACTAGCGGGCTTGTACGAGCAGTACTTC; cdr3_aa: CASSIGSGLAGLYEQYF
v_call: TRBV28; d_call: TRBD1; j_call: TRBJ1-5; cdr3_nt: TGTGCCAGCAGTTTACCCACAGGGGATGGCAATCAGCCCCAGCATTTT; cdr3_aa: CASSLPTGDGNQPQHF
v_call: TRBV7-2; d_call: -; j_call: TRBJ1-2; cdr3_nt: TGTGCCAGCAGCGCCGGGACAATCTATGGCTACACCTTC; cdr3_aa: CASSAGTIYGYTF
v_call: TRBV5-1; d_call: -; j_call: TRBJ2-2; cdr3_nt: TGCGCCAGCAAATTCACCCCTGGACTATCCGGGGAGCTGTTTTTT; cdr3_aa: CASKFTPGLSGELFF
v_call: TRBV28; d_call: -; j_call: TRBJ1-1; cdr3_nt: TGTGCCAGCAGTTTTCTCAGGGAAGCTTTCTTT; cdr3_aa: CASSFLREAFF
v_call: TRBV11-3; d_call: -; j_call: TRBJ2-5; cdr3_nt: TGTGCCAGCAGCGCCCGGACTCACAGCCAAGAGACCCAGTACTTC; cdr3_aa: CASSARTHSQETQYF
v_call: TRBV7-8; d_call: -; j_call: TRBJ2-7; cdr3_nt: TGTGCCAGCAGCTCTAACAGGGAATACGAGCAGTACTTC; cdr3_aa: CASSSNREYEQYF
v_call: TRBV4-3; d_call: TRBD2; j_call: TRBJ2-1; cdr3_nt: TGCGCCAGCAGCCTGGGGACTAGCGGGAGGACAAACAATGAGCAGTTCTTC; cdr3_aa: CASSLGTSGRTNNEQFF
v_call: TRBV28; d_call: -; j_call: TRBJ2-1; cdr3_nt: TGTGCCAGCACCCCAGGGGAGACCTACAATGAGCAGTTCTTC; cdr3_aa: CASTPGETYNEQFF
v_call: TRBV2; d_call: -; j_call: TRBJ2-5; cdr3_nt: TGTGCCAGCAGTGAACACACGATCCAAGAGACCCAGTACTTC; cdr3_aa: CASSEHTIQETQYF
v_call: TRBV7-8; d_call: TRBD1; j_call: TRBJ1-1; cdr3_nt: TGTGCCAGCAGCTTAGGAGGGACAGGGGTAGACGGCACTGAAGCTTTCTTT; cdr3_aa: CASSLGGTGVDGTEAFF
v_call: TRBV5-6; d_call: -; j_call: TRBJ1-3; cdr3_nt: TGTGCCAGCAGCTGGGAGGGGCGGTACGGGAACACCATATATTTT; cdr3_aa: CASSWEGRYGNTIYF
v_call: TRBV4-2; d_call: -; j_call: TRBJ2-5; cdr3_nt: TGTGCCAGCAGCCTTGACGGGGGGCGGAGGGAAGAGACCCAGTACTTC; cdr3_aa: CASSLDGGRREETQYF
v_call: TRBV7-9; d_call: -; j_call: TRBJ2-3; cdr3_nt: TGTGCCAGCAGCTTCGGGAGTAGTGATACGCAGTATTTT; cdr3_aa: CASSFGSSDTQYF
v_call: TRBV3-1/TRBV3-2; d_call: -; j_call: TRBJ2-7; cdr3_nt: TGTGCCAGCAGCCACCGGGAACGAGGGTCCGAGCAGTACTTC; cdr3_aa: CASSHRERGSEQYF
v_call: TRBV3-1/TRBV3-2; d_call: TRBD1; j_call: TRBJ2-5; cdr3_nt: TGTGCCAGCAGCCAAGGGGACAGGGCGAAAGAGACCCAGTACTTC; cdr3_aa: CASSQGDRAKETQYF
v_call: TRBV7-9; d_call: -; j_call: TRBJ2-7; cdr3_nt: TGTGCCAGCAGCTTCTCCTTGTCGCAGGGAGAGCAGTACTTC; cdr3_aa: CASSFSLSQGEQYF
v_call: TRBV27; d_call: -; j_call: TRBJ2-7; cdr3_nt: TGTGCCAGCAGTCTGTTGGGGGCGGGAGTCTCCTACGAGCAGTACTTC; cdr3_aa: CASSLLGAGVSYEQYF
v_call: TRBV19; d_call: TRBD1; j_call: TRBJ1-2; cdr3_nt: TGTGCCAGTAGAACGGCAGGGGGCCGTAACTATGGCTACACCTTC; cdr3_aa: CASRTAGGRNYGYTF
v_call: TRBV28; d_call: -; j_call: TRBJ1-2; cdr3_nt: TGTGCCAGCAGTTTCCCCCTGACAGCCTCTAGTGGCTACACCTTC; cdr3_aa: CASSFPLTASSGYTF
v_call: TRBV2; d_call: TRBD1; j_call: TRBJ1-5; cdr3_nt: TGTGCCAGCAGTGAAGCGGAAGCAGGGGGGCAGCCCCAGCATTTT; cdr3_aa: CASSEAEAGGQPQHF
v_call: TRBV28; d_call: -; j_call: TRBJ1-6; cdr3_nt: TGTGCCAGCAGTTTATACCCGCGGGGGAGGAATTCACCCCTCCACTTT; cdr3_aa: CASSLYPRGRNSPLHF
v_call: TRBV2; d_call: TRBD1; j_call: TRBJ1-1; cdr3_nt: TGTGCCAGCAGAACGACAGGGGGGGTATCTGAAGCTTTCTTT; cdr3_aa: CASRTTGGVSEAFF